This is a list of T cell receptor beta chains from one sample in a study of blood T cell repertoires in COVID-19. Sequencing was performed with immunoSEQ multiplex PCR; in TCRdb, only in-frame clones are kept and a portion is missing. The sample yields about 250,000 clones, 84% seen once. The specimen was peripheral blood. These receptors were collected from a man aged 45-60 years with acute or convalescent COVID-19. CDR3s include the opening cysteine and the closing phenylalanine or tryptophan. A D gene is named only where the DNA matches it firmly. Clone sizes are given selectively: once, few, many, or a class where the clone is expanded.

v_gene	abundance	d_gene	j_gene	CDR3aa	CDR3nt
TRBV12-3/TRBV12-4	-	-	TRBJ2-5	CASSPQDGETQYF	TGTGCCAGCAGCCCACAGGATGGGGAGACCCAGTACTTC
TRBV2	-	-	TRBJ2-7	CASRQSPSYEQYF	TGTGCCAGCAGACAGTCTCCCTCCTACGAGCAGTACTTC
TRBV19	-	TRBD1	TRBJ1-4	CASSTLDRGNEKLFF	TGTGCCAGTAGTACCTTGGACAGGGGAAATGAAAAACTGTTTTTT
TRBV11-3	-	-	TRBJ2-2	CASSQDTGELFF	TGTGCCAGCTCACAGGACACCGGGGAGCTGTTTTTT
TRBV9	-	-	TRBJ2-7	CASSVEGGNSYEQYF	TGTGCCAGCAGCGTAGAGGGAGGAAACTCCTACGAGCAGTACTTC
TRBV6-6	-	TRBD1	TRBJ1-2	CASRRMQGAEGYTF	TGTGCCAGCAGGCGTATGCAGGGGGCTGAGGGCTACACCTTC
TRBV6-1	-	-	TRBJ2-5	CASSELGLMQETQYF	TGTGCCAGCAGTGAACTAGGACTCATGCAAGAGACCCAGTACTTC
TRBV19	-	TRBD1	TRBJ1-4	CASSIGQGEKLFF	TGTGCCAGTAGTATCGGACAGGGTGAAAAACTGTTTTTT
TRBV6-5	-	TRBD1	TRBJ2-5	CASRTRRTGQETQYF	TGTGCCAGCAGGACCCGGAGGACAGGGCAAGAGACCCAGTACTTC
TRBV25-1	-	-	TRBJ1-5	CASSARVSNQPQHF	TGTGCCAGCAGTGCCAGGGTGAGCAATCAGCCCCAGCATTTT
TRBV5-1	-	TRBD2	TRBJ2-7	CASSLYASGSEQYF	TGCGCCAGCAGCTTGTACGCTAGCGGGAGCGAGCAGTACTTC
TRBV14	-	-	TRBJ1-3	CASSLLDGYTIYF	TGTGCCAGCAGCCTTCTAGATGGGTACACCATATATTTT
TRBV6-4	-	-	TRBJ2-1	CASSDGQSSYNEQFF	TGTGCCAGCAGTGACGGGCAGAGCTCCTACAATGAGCAGTTCTTC
TRBV27	-	-	TRBJ2-5	CASSLSGSLQTQYF	TGTGCCAGCAGTTTATCCGGTAGTCTGCAGACCCAGTACTTC
TRBV2	-	-	TRBJ1-6	CASRGDGPGAYNSPLHF	TGTGCCAGCAGGGGCGACGGCCCCGGCGCCTATAATTCACCCCTCCACTTT
TRBV11-3	-	-	TRBJ1-1	CASSRGGSYTEAFF	TGTGCCAGCAGCCGGGGGGGATCTTACACTGAAGCTTTCTTT
TRBV11-2	-	-	TRBJ2-3	CASSLSEVDTQYF	TGTGCCAGCAGCCTAAGCGAGGTGGATACGCAGTATTTT
TRBV29-1	-	-	TRBJ1-2	CSVVSFSNYGYTF	TGCAGCGTTGTATCCTTCTCTAACTATGGCTACACCTTC
TRBV30	-	-	TRBJ2-7	CAWSVRAGNSYEQYF	TGTGCCTGGAGTGTACGGGCGGGAAACTCCTACGAGCAGTACTTC
TRBV7-8	-	TRBD2	TRBJ2-3	CASTVGLAGGLTDTQYF	TGTGCCAGCACCGTCGGACTAGCGGGAGGATTAACAGATACGCAGTATTTT
TRBV11-2	-	TRBD1	TRBJ2-5	CASSSSRDRVETQYF	TGTGCCAGCAGCTCTTCTAGGGACAGGGTTGAGACCCAGTACTTC
TRBV7-8	-	-	TRBJ1-5	CASSLGTYNQPQHF	TGTGCCAGCAGCTTAGGGACATACAATCAGCCCCAGCATTTT
TRBV10-3	once	TRBD2	TRBJ2-3	CAIRPGTSGGAPDTQYF	TGTGCCATCAGGCCCGGGACTAGCGGGGGGGCCCCAGATACGCAGTATTTT
TRBV5-1	-	-	TRBJ1-3	CASSMAGDSGNTIYF	TGCGCCAGCAGCATGGCAGGGGACTCTGGAAACACCATATATTTT
TRBV27	-	TRBD1	TRBJ1-2	CASSLSRQGSNYGYTF	TGTGCCAGCAGTTTATCAAGACAGGGGTCCAACTATGGCTACACCTTC
TRBV7-9	few	TRBD1	TRBJ2-3	CASSGKTGGADTQYF	TGTGCCAGCAGCGGTAAGACAGGGGGCGCAGATACGCAGTATTTT
TRBV9	-	-	TRBJ1-4	CASSVGAETNEKLFF	TGTGCCAGCAGCGTTGGCGCGGAAACTAATGAAAAACTGTTTTTT
TRBV5-4	-	TRBD1	TRBJ2-7	CASSLGQGVYEQYF	TGTGCCAGCAGCCTGGGACAGGGGGTCTACGAGCAGTACTTC
TRBV28	-	-	TRBJ1-3	CASSRNTIYF	TGTGCCAGCAGCCGTAACACCATATATTTT
TRBV11-2	-	TRBD1	TRBJ1-6	CASSPQGGLSGYYNSPLHF	TGTGCCAGCAGCCCACAGGGGGGACTGTCGGGTTACTATAATTCACCCCTCCACTTT
TRBV7-2	once	-	TRBJ2-7	CASSAGQHYEQYF	TGTGCCAGCAGCGCGGGACAGCACTACGAGCAGTACTTC
TRBV6-2/TRBV6-3	-	-	TRBJ1-2	CASSYSSRVGGYTF	TGTGCCAGCAGTTACTCGAGCAGGGTAGGAGGCTACACCTTC
TRBV7-9	-	TRBD1	TRBJ1-1	CASSLNFGTEYLNTEAFF	TGTGCCAGCAGCTTAAATTTCGGGACAGAATACCTGAACACTGAAGCTTTCTTT
TRBV7-9	-	TRBD1	TRBJ1-3	CASSFGQGGGNTIYF	TGTGCCAGCAGCTTCGGACAGGGAGGTGGAAACACCATATATTTT
TRBV5-4	-	TRBD2	TRBJ2-4	CASSWTGGLAGAKNIQYF	TGTGCCAGCAGCTGGACAGGGGGACTAGCGGGAGCCAAAAACATTCAGTACTTC
TRBV7-9	-	-	TRBJ1-6	CASSLPVFTEPLHF	TGTGCCAGCAGCTTACCCGTTTTCACAGAACCCCTCCACTTT
TRBV5-5	-	-	TRBJ1-5	CASSLGQGMQPQHF	TGTGCCAGCAGCTTGGGGCAGGGGATGCAGCCCCAGCATTTT
TRBV21-1	-	-	TRBJ1-1	CASTLQGQGNTEAFF	TGTGCCAGCACCCTTCAGGGACAGGGGAATACTGAAGCTTTCTTT
TRBV4-1	-	TRBD2	TRBJ2-7	CASSQGVAGEYEQYF	TGCGCCAGCAGCCAGGGGGTAGCGGGGGAATACGAGCAGTACTTC
TRBV6-6	-	-	TRBJ1-3	CASSPAGNTIYF	TGTGCCAGCAGCCCAGCTGGAAACACCATATATTTT
TRBV5-6	-	-	TRBJ1-5	CASSLWAGRNQPQHF	TGTGCCAGCAGCTTATGGGCAGGTAGGAATCAGCCCCAGCATTTT
TRBV7-9	-	TRBD1	TRBJ2-3	CASSPPLTDRIRSQYF	TGTGCCAGCAGCCCACCCCTTACGGACAGGATCCGATCGCAGTATTTT
TRBV19	-	TRBD2	TRBJ2-1	CASSIVSGRGRSYNEQFF	TGTGCCAGTAGTATAGTTAGCGGGAGGGGCCGGTCCTACAATGAGCAGTTCTTC
TRBV5-8	-	TRBD1	TRBJ1-5	CASSWGQPDQPQHF	TGTGCCAGCAGCTGGGGACAGCCTGATCAGCCCCAGCATTTT
TRBV11-2	-	TRBD1	TRBJ2-5	CASTPGTGISETQYF	TGTGCCAGCACCCCCGGGACAGGGATTTCGGAGACCCAGTACTTC
TRBV4-2	-	-	TRBJ1-1	CASSQGDTFHAFF	TGTGCCAGCAGCCAAGGAGACACTTTTCATGCTTTCTTT
TRBV30	-	-	TRBJ1-5	CAWSVLGTGLNQPQHF	TGTGCCTGGAGTGTACTCGGAACAGGGCTTAATCAGCCCCAGCATTTT
TRBV10-2	once	-	TRBJ1-5	CASSPRISNQPQHF	TGCGCCAGCAGCCCCCGTATTAGCAATCAGCCCCAGCATTTT
TRBV10-1	-	-	TRBJ1-6	CASSVTGNSPLHF	TGCGCCAGCAGCGTCACAGGGAATTCACCCCTCCACTTT
TRBV24-1	-	TRBD1	TRBJ2-5	CATSDSGQGGETQYF	TGTGCCACCAGTGATTCGGGACAGGGCGGAGAGACCCAGTACTTC